The 23 T cell receptor beta chains reported below all come from one sample, sequenced in a study of blood T cell repertoires in COVID-19. Some clones are missing from TCRdb's copy, which holds only in-frame ones; the method was immunoSEQ multiplex PCR. This table has roughly 97,000 clones, about nine tenths appearing once. Sample: peripheral blood. The receptor set was obtained from a man aged 60 to 69 with acute or convalescent COVID-19.

CDR3 nucleotide sequence: TGTGCCACCAGCAGAGTCCAGGGGGCGAACACTGAAGCTTTCTTT. Encoded protein: CATSRVQGANTEAFF. The V gene is TRBV15, the J gene TRBJ1-1; 8 nucleotides agree with TRBD1. This CDR3 spans 15 amino acids. Germline CDR1 and CDR2: LNHNV and YYDKDF (reference sequence). J was trimmed by 1 base and V by 1 base; bases with no gene match: 2. Filled out from reference TRBV15 and TRBJ1-1, the complete variable domain reads DAMVIQNPRYQVTQFGKPVTLSCSQTLNHNVMYWYQQKSSQAPKLLFHYYDKDFNNEADTPDNFQSRRPNTSFCFLDIRSPGLGDTAMYLCATSRVQGANTEAFFGQGTRLTVV.

This clone was detected only once. The gene calls are TRBV12-3 or TRBV12-4 and TRBJ2-7; 7 bases match TRBD1. The junction had 4 bases not matched to a gene; V was cut back by 2 bases and J by 6 bases. This CDR3 region has 13 residues. The CDR3 bases are TGTGCCAGCAGTTTAACGAGGGACAGCGAGCAGTACGTC. Its translation is CASSLTRDSEQYV.

The chain joins TRBV2 to TRBJ1-2, with 10 positions matching TRBD1. Germline-derived CDR1 and CDR2 are SNHLY and FYNNEI. CDR3 size: 14 residues. Germline trimming cut 7 bases from V and 4 bases from J; bases unmatched to any gene: 6. CDR3 DNA sequence: TGTGCCAGCACCGCTGGGACAGGGGTCTATGGCTACACCTTC. Protein: CASTAGTGVYGYTF.

The chain links TRBV6-5 to TRBJ1-4; tentative D call: TRBD1 (5 bases). Germline V gives CDR1 MNHEY, CDR2 SVGAGI. This CDR3 is built from 15 residues. The V gene lost 6 bases and the J gene lost 5 bases, with 16 bases spanning the gap. CDR3 in amino acids: CASRSWEGINEKLFF. The CDR3 nucleotides read TGTGCCAGCAGAAGTTGGGAGGGGATAAATGAAAAACTGTTTTTT.

The J gene is TRBJ1-6, the V gene TRBV7-2, with D possibly matching TRBD1 (6 bases). CDR3 length: 14 residues. Germline-derived CDR1 and CDR2 are SGHTA and FQGNSA. The V and J ends lost 5 bases and 11 bases respectively, with 16 bases between them. The CDR3 protein is CASSRTSGAAPLHF. The CDR3 nucleotides are TGTGCCAGCAGCCGGACGTCAGGGGCCGCACCCCTCCACTTT.

The chain combines TRBV2 with TRBJ2-3, with 7 bases lining up with TRBD1. The length of the CDR3 is 14 residues. Germline assignment: CDR1 SNHLY and CDR2 FYNNEI. Trimming cost V 7 bases and J 0 bases; bases outside gene matches: 4. CDR3 residues: CASIPDRSTDTQYF. Here the CDR3 DNA reads TGTGCCAGCATCCCGGACAGGAGCACAGATACGCAGTATTTT.

The J gene is TRBJ1-6, the V gene TRBV3-1 (or the pseudogene TRBV3-2); a weak D match, TRBD1 (6 bases). Trimming took 3 bases from V and 7 from J, leaving 16 bases between them. This CDR3 spans 16 amino acids. CDR1 is LGHDT, CDR2 YNNKEL, per germline (reference sequence). CDR3 nucleotide sequence: TGTGCCAGCAGCCAGAGGACCGTGAGGGGGAATTCACCCCTCCACTTT. It yields the protein CASSQRTVRGNSPLHF.

The CDR3 region has the DNA TGCAGCGTTGGAACAGGGGCCACCTATGGCTACACCTTC. Translated, it gives CSVGTGATYGYTF. The V call is TRBV29-1, the J call TRBJ1-2, with 7 bases matching TRBD1. CDR3 length: 13 residues. Germline-derived CDR1 and CDR2 are SQVTM and ANQGSEA. The junction had 6 bases not matched to a gene; V was cut back by 4 bases and J by 4 bases.

The V gene is TRBV19, the J gene TRBJ2-3; the D is unclear. Trimming removed 6 bases at V and 2 bases at J, with 15 bases between. The CDR3 sequence is 15 residues long. CDR1 and CDR2 from the germline V gene are LNHDA and SQIVND (reference sequence). This CDR3 is CASSRSARLTDTQYF. The CDR3 DNA sequence: TGTGCCAGTAGCAGAAGCGCCCGACTCACAGATACGCAGTATTTT.

The J gene is TRBJ1-1, the V gene TRBV12-5, with no clear D. There are 12 residues in the CDR3. The germline V and J ends were trimmed by 3 bases and 2 bases, with 4 bases remaining between them. From germline, CDR1 is LGHNT and CDR2 FRNRAP. The CDR3 loop reads CASGFSNTEAFF. The CDR3 DNA reads TGTGCTAGTGGTTTTTCTAACACTGAAGCTTTCTTT.

This clone was recorded only once. This chain uses TRBV7-9 with TRBJ1-2; no reliable D call. V shed 2 bases and J shed 5 bases, with 9 bases lying between them. CDR1 SEHNR and CDR2 FQNEAQ come from the germline V gene (reference sequence). This CDR3 spans 13 amino acids. The DNA of the CDR3 is TGTGCCAGCAGCTTAAGCGACGGTTATGGCTACACCTTC. As protein: CASSLSDGYGYTF.

The rearrangement uses TRBV12-3 or TRBV12-4 and TRBJ1-2, with 8 bases identical to TRBD1. This CDR3 has 13 residues. The V segment lost 7 bases and the J segment 4 bases; nucleotides outside the gene matches: 5. The CDR3 region has the DNA TGTGCCAGCACCCGGACAGGGTCCTATGGCTACACCTTC. Amino acid sequence: CASTRTGSYGYTF.

The CDR3 region is CASSDVQGVWTEAFF. CDR3 DNA: TGTGCCAGCAGTGACGTACAGGGAGTGTGGACTGAAGCTTTCTTT. The chain couples TRBV6-1 to TRBJ1-1; perhaps TRBD1 as D (6 bases). In germline, CDR1 is MNHNS, CDR2 SASEGT. The CDR3 runs 15 residues. Between the trimmed V and J ends, which lost 3 bases and 5 bases, there was a span of 16 bases.

The rearrangement links TRBV6-6 to TRBJ2-6; 7 nucleotides agree with TRBD1. Germline assignment: CDR1 MNHNY and CDR2 SVGAGI (reference sequence). Trimming cost V 5 bases and J 2 bases; bases outside gene matches: 18. The CDR3 spans 20 residues. Here the CDR3 reads CASSPSELTGSLAGANVLTF. The DNA of the CDR3 is TGTGCCAGCAGTCCCTCAGAACTGACAGGGTCCCTTGCTGGGGCCAACGTCCTGACTTTC.

The chain combines TRBV30 with TRBJ1-1, with 10 bases fitting TRBD1. Looked up from germline, CDR1 is GTSNPN and CDR2 is SVGIG (reference sequence). The CDR3 is 15 amino acids. V shed 3 bases and J 13 bases; nucleotides not matched to a gene: 17. The CDR3 DNA reads TGTGCCTGGAGCCGGGGGACAGGGGAAAGGGCAGGGGTTTTCTTT. Amino acids: CAWSRGTGERAGVFF.

This clone came up once. The J gene is TRBJ2-2, the V gene TRBV6-5; no firm D call. CDR1 is MNHEY and CDR2 is SVGAGI in the germline V gene. Deletions cut 6 bases from V and 5 bases from J, with 13 bases between. The CDR3 covers 14 residues. The CDR3 DNA reads TGTGCCAGCAGACCCATCGCTACGACCGGGGAGCTGTTTTTT. Translated: CASRPIATTGELFF.

The chain has TRBV6-5 and TRBJ2-1; the D gene is possibly TRBD2 (6 bases). V lost 0 bases and J 4 bases, leaving 13 bases between the germline ends. Germline lookup yields CDR1 MNHEY and CDR2 SVGAGI. The CDR3 sequence is 16 residues long. CDR3 nucleotides: TGTGCCAGCAGTTACTCGAGCTGGACTAATTACAATGAGCAGTTCTTC. Amino acids: CASSYSSWTNYNEQFF.

The gene calls are TRBV5-4 and TRBJ1-2; TRBD1 matches 8 bases. The V gene end was trimmed by 4 bases and the J gene end by 3 bases; junction bases not matched to a gene: 14. Germline CDR1 and CDR2: SGHNT and YYREEE (reference sequence). CDR3 length: 17 amino acids. The CDR3 nucleotides read TGTGCCAGCAGCACTTGGCGAGGACAGGGATTACACTATGGCTACACCTTC. Protein sequence: CASSTWRGQGLHYGYTF. Combining the CDR3 with reference TRBV5-4 and TRBJ1-2 gives the whole variable domain ETGVTQSPTHLIKTRGQQVTLRCSSQSGHNTVSWYQQALGQGPQFIFQYYREEENGRGNFPPRFSGLQFPNYSSELNVNALELDDSALYLCASSTWRGQGLHYGYTFGSGTRLTVV.

Turning to this clone: Other DNA sequences in the same sample also yield this CDR3. V usage is TRBV5-4 and J usage is TRBJ1-2; D not certain. V was pared by 1 base and J by 8 bases, with 12 bases between. Germline V gene sequence: CDR1 SGHNT, CDR2 YYREEE (reference sequence). The CDR3 sequence is 13 residues long. For the CDR3, the DNA is TGTGCCAGCAGCTTGTCAGAGGGTTACGGCTACACCTTC. It yields the protein CASSLSEGYGYTF.

The V call is TRBV5-4, the J call TRBJ1-2; a weak D match, TRBD1 (5 bases). V was trimmed by 4 bases and J by 8 bases, leaving 12 bases between them. CDR1 and CDR2 (germline): SGHNT, YYREEE (reference sequence). The CDR3 contains 12 residues. The CDR3 is CASSTQGYGYTF. In nucleotides, the CDR3 is TGTGCCAGCAGCACGCAGGGCTACGGCTACACCTTC.

The chain is built from TRBV6-5 and TRBJ1-2; 10 bases align to TRBD1. Trimming took 6 bases from V and 4 from J; bases not matched to a gene: 2. CDR3 length: 13 amino acids. The germline gives CDR1 MNHEY, CDR2 SVGAGI. In nucleotides, the CDR3 is TGTGCCAGCAGAAGGGACAGGGGCTATGGCTACACCTTC. Protein product: CASRRDRGYGYTF.

V and J are TRBV11-1 and TRBJ1-3, with no clear D. CDR3 length equals 13 residues. With 0 bases removed from V and 4 bases from J, the gap between germline ends came to 4 bases. CDR1 and CDR2 (germline): SGHAT, FQDESV (reference sequence). The CDR3 bases are TGTGCCAGCAGCTTAGCGCGCGGAAACACCATATATTTT. Amino acid sequence: CASSLARGNTIYF.

This chain uses TRBV5-4 with TRBJ1-1; D remains unclear. This CDR3 region has 15 residues. V was pared by 4 bases and J by 0 bases, with 13 bases between. CDR1 is SGHNT and CDR2 is YYREEE in the germline V gene (reference sequence). The CDR3 is CASSAQRALNTEAFF. The CDR3 nucleotides are TGTGCCAGCAGCGCCCAGCGGGCCCTGAACACTGAAGCTTTCTTT.